This TCR beta chain appears in the sequencing data of a study of cytomegalovirus exposure and HLA in healthy donors. Regarding the study as a whole: Later on, an analysis found that several of the most significant clusters appeared to be linked to common viral pathogens, which included parvovirus B19.

PCR was performed using 60 Vbeta and 13 Jbeta primers. Generated by immunoSEQ multiplex PCR, the TCRdb table keeps only in-frame clones and is missing some. Counted here are about 160,000 clones, approximately 78% occurring once; the ten biggest clones make up roughly 0.99%. On this clone: Its antigen is not identified.

The germline CDR1 and CDR2 sequences are LNHDA and SQIVND (reference sequence). J lost 1 base, V lost 5 bases, and 13 bases had no gene match. This CDR3 has 18 residues. The sequenced sample was PBMCs. This sequence was found in a girl aged 2 to 10 in good health and CMV-seropositive. J is TRBJ2-4 and V is TRBV19, with 8 bases identical to TRBD1. CDR3 region: CASSHLRTGQRAKNIQYF. The CDR3 nucleotides read TGTGCCAGTAGTCACCTTAGGACAGGGCAACGTGCCAAAAACATTCAGTACTTC. Supplemented by reference TRBV19 and TRBJ2-4, the full variable domain reads DGGITQSPKYLFRKEGQNVTLSCEQNLNHDAMYWYRQDPGQGLRLIYYSQIVNDFQKGDIAEGYSVSREKKESFPLTVTSAQKNPTAFYLCASSHLRTGQRAKNIQYFGAGTRLSVL.